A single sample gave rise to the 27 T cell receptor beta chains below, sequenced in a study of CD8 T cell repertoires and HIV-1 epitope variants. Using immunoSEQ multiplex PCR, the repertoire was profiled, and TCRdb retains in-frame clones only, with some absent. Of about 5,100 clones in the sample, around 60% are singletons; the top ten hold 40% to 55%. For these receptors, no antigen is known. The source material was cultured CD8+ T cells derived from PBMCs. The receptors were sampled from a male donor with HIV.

CDR3 amino acids: CASSLLSASGRGEQYF. The CDR3 region has the DNA TGTGCCAGCAGTTTATTAAGTGCTAGCGGGAGGGGCGAGCAGTACTTC. This chain links TRBV28 with TRBJ2-7; the match to TRBD2 covers 12 bases. Germline assignment: CDR1 MDHEN and CDR2 SYDVKM. Trimming at V came to 1 base and at J to 6 bases, leaving 7 bases not matched to a gene. CDR3 length: 16 amino acids. Filled out from reference TRBV28 and TRBJ2-7, the complete variable domain reads DVKVTQSSRYLVKRTGEKVFLECVQDMDHENMFWYRQDPGLGLRLIYFSYDVKMKEKGDIPEGYSVSREKKERFSLILESASTNQTSMYLCASSLLSASGRGEQYFGPGTRLTVT.

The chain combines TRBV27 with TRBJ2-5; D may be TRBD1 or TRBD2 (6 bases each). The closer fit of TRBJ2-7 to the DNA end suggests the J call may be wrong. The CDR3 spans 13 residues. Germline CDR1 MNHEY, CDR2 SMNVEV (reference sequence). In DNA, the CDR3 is TGTGCCAGCAGTTTTGGGGGGCAAAACGAGCAGTACTTC. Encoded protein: CASSFGGQNEQYF.

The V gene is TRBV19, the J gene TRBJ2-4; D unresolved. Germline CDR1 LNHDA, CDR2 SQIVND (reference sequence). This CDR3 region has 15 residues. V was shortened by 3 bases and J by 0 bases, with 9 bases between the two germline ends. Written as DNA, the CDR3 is TGTGCCAGTAGTATCTACGGATTAGCCAAAAACATTCAGTACTTC. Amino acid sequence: CASSIYGLAKNIQYF.

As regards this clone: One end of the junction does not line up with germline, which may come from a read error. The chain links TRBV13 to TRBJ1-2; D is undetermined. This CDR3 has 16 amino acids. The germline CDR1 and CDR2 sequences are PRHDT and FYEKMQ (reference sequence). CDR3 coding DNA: TGCGCCAGCAGCCAAGATCCCCCAGACTTGGACTATGGCTACACCTTC. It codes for CASSQDPPDLDYGYTF.

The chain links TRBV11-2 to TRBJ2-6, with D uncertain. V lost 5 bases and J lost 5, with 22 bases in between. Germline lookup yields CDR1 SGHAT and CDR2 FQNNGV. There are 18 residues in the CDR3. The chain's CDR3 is CASSGNRKQQSRANVLTF. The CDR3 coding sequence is TGTGCCAGCAGCGGGAACCGCAAGCAACAAAGTCGGGCCAACGTCCTGACTTTC.

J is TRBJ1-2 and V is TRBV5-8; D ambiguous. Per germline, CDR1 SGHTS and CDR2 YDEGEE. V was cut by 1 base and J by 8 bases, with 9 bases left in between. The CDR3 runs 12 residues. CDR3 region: CASSLRAGGYTF. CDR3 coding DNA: TGTGCCAGCAGCTTGCGGGCGGGGGGCTACACCTTC.

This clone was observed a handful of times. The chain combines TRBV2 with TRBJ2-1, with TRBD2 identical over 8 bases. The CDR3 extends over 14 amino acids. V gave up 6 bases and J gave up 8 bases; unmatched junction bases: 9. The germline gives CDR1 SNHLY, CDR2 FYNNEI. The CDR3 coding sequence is TGTGCCAGCAGCAATAGCGGGATGAACGATGAGCAGTTCTTC. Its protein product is CASSNSGMNDEQFF.

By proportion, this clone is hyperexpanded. This chain's CDR3 is CASSSPGTGVISTEAFF. The CDR3 nucleotides are TGTGCCAGCAGTTCCCCCGGGACAGGGGTGATTTCCACTGAAGCTTTCTTT. The V call is TRBV28, the J call TRBJ1-1; 10 bases fit TRBD1. J lost 4 bases, V lost 4 bases, and 12 bases had no gene match. Germline V gives CDR1 MDHEN, CDR2 SYDVKM. The CDR3 contains 17 residues. The full variable domain, completed using reference TRBV28 and TRBJ1-1, is DVKVTQSSRYLVKRTGEKVFLECVQDMDHENMFWYRQDPGLGLRLIYFSYDVKMKEKGDIPEGYSVSREKKERFSLILESASTNQTSMYLCASSSPGTGVISTEAFFGQGTRLTVV.

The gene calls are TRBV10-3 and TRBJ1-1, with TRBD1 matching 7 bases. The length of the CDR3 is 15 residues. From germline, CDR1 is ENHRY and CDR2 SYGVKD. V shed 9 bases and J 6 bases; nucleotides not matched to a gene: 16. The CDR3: CAMTSGTARFAEAFF. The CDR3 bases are TGTGCCATGACTTCCGGGACAGCGAGATTCGCTGAAGCTTTCTTT.

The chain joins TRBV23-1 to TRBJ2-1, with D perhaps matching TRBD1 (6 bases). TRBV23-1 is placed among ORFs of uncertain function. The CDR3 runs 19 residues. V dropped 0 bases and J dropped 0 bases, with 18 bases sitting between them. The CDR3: CASSQSRTAYRASYNEQFF. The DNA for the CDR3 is TGCGCCAGCAGTCAATCGAGGACAGCTTACCGTGCCTCCTACAATGAGCAGTTCTTC.

The CDR3 loop is CASSYSNEQFF. The CDR3 DNA reads TGTGCCAGCAGTTACAGCAATGAGCAGTTCTTC. This chain joins TRBV6-6 and TRBJ2-1; unclear D gene. The germline V gene has CDR1 MNHNY and CDR2 SVGAGI (reference sequence). Trimming shortened V by 2 bases and J by 6 bases, and 2 bases separated the two germline ends. The CDR3 has 11 residues.

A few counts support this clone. The CDR3 DNA follows: TGTGCCACCAGCAGAGATCGGGGCGAGAACACTGAAGCTTTCTTT. Encoded protein: CATSRDRGENTEAFF. The genes are TRBV15 and TRBJ1-1; a possible D gene is TRBD1 (5 bases). V was pared by 0 bases and J by 1 base, with 9 bases between. Germline V CDR1 and CDR2: LNHNV, YYDKDF (reference sequence). This CDR3 region has 15 residues.

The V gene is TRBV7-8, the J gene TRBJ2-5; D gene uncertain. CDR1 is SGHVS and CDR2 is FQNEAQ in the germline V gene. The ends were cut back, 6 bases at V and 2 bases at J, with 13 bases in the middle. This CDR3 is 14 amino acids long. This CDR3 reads CASRLRVRQETQYF. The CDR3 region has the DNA TGTGCCAGCAGGCTTAGGGTCCGACAAGAGACCCAGTACTTC.

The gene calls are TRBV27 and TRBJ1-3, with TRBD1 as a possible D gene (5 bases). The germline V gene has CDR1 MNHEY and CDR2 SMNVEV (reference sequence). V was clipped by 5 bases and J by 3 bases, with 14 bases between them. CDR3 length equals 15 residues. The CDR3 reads CASSLTAGFGNTIYF. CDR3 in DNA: TGTGCCAGCAGTCTAACCGCAGGGTTTGGAAACACCATATATTTT.

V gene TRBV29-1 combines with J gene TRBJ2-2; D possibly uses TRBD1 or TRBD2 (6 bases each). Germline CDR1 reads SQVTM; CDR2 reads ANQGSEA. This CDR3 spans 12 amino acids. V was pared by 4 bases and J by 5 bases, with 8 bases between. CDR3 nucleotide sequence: TGCAGCGTTGTAGGGGGGACCGGGGAGCTGTTTTTT. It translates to CSVVGGTGELFF.

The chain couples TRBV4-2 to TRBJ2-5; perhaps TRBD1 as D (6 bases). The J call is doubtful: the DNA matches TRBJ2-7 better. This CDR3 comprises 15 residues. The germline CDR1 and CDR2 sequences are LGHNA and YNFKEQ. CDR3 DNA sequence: TGTGCCAGCAGCCAAGAGGACAGCGATTCCTACGAGCAGTACTTC. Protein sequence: CASSQEDSDSYEQYF.

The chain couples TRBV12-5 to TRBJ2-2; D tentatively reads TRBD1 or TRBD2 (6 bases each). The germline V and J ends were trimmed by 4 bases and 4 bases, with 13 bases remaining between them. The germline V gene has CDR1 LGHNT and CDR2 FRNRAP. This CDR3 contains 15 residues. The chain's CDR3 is CASGSTSGATGELFF. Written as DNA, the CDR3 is TGTGCTAGTGGTTCCACCTCGGGGGCCACCGGGGAGCTGTTTTTT.

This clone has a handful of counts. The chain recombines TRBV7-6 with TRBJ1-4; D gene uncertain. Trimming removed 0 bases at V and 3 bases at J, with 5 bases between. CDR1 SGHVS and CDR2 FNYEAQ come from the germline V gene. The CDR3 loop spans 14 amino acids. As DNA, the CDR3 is TGTGCCAGCAGCTTAGCAGGGTCTAATGAAAAACTGTTTTTT. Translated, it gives CASSLAGSNEKLFF.

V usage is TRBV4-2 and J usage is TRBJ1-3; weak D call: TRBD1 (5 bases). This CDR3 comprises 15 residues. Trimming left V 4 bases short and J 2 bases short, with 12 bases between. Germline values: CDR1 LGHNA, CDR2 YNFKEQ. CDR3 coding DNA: TGTGCCAGCAGCCCGGGGGTGGCAGCTGGAAACACCATATATTTT. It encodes CASSPGVAAGNTIYF.

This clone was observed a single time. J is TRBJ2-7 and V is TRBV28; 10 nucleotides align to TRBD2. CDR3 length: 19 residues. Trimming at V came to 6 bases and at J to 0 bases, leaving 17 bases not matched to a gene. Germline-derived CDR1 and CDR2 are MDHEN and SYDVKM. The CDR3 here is CASSLTVRMGTSDSYEQYF. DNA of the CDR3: TGTGCCAGCAGCCTAACCGTTCGTATGGGGACTAGCGACTCCTACGAGCAGTACTTC.

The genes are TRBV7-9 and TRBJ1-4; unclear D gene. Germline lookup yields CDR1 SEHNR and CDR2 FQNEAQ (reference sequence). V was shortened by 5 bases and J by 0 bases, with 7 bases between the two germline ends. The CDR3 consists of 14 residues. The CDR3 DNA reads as TGTGCCAGCAGCCCGCAGCCAACTAATGAAAAACTGTTTTTT. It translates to CASSPQPTNEKLFF.

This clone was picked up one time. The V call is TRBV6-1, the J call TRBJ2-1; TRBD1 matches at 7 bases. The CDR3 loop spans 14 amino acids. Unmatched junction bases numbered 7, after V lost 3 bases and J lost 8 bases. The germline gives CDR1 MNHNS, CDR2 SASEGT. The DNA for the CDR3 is TGTGCCAGCAGTGATCTGACAGGGTGGGATGAGCAGTTCTTC. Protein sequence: CASSDLTGWDEQFF.

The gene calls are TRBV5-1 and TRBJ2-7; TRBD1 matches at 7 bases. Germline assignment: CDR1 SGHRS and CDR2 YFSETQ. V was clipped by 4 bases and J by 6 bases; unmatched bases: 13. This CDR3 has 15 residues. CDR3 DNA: TGCGCCAGCAGCCGCGGACAGGTTGGGATTCTCGAGCAGTACTTC. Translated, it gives CASSRGQVGILEQYF.

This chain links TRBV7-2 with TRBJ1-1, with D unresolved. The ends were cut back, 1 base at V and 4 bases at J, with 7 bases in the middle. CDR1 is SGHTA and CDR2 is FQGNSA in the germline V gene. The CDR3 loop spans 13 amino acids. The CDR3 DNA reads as TGTGCCAGCAGCTTAGAGGAGGGCACTGAAGCTTTCTTT. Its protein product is CASSLEEGTEAFF.

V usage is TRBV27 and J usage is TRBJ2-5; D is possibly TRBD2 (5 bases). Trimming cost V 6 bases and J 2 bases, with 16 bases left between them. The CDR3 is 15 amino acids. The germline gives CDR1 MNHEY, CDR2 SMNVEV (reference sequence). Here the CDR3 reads CASSSAGIDQETQYF. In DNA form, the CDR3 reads TGTGCCAGCAGCTCCGCCGGGATAGATCAAGAGACCCAGTACTTC.

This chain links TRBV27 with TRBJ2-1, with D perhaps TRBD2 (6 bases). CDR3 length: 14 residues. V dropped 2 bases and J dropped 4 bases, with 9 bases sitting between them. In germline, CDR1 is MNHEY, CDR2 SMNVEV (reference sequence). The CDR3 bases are TGTGCCAGCAGTTTAGGGGACTCGTACAATGAGCAGTTCTTC. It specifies CASSLGDSYNEQFF.

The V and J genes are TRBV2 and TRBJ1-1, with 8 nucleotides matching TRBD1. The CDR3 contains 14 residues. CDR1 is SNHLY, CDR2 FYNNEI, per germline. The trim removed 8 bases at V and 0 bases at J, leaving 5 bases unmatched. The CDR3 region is CASQTGELNTEAFF. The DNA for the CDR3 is TGTGCCAGCCAGACAGGGGAACTGAACACTGAAGCTTTCTTT.